This T cell receptor (beta chain) was sequenced during a study of T-cell reconstitution after alpha-beta-depleted transplantation in children. This clonotype has a count of ten or more. Trimming took off 0 bases at V and 5 bases at J, with 8 bases between the two ends. This CDR3 region has 13 residues. Germline CDR1 reads SGHDT; CDR2 reads YYEEEE. This sample's TCRbeta library carried unique molecular identifier barcodes. TCRdb reprocessed the PCR reads with MiXCR, giving one entry per CDR3 protein. The repertoire consists of about 230,000 distinct CDR3 sequences, with over 9.5% occurring once and the leading ten covering over 4.5%.

The V call is TRBV5-6, the J call TRBJ1-2; no firm D call. The receptor was derived from a human donor who donated a stem cell graft to a child with SCID. The sample consisted of PBMCs from the stem cell graft donor, taken from the stem cell graft. The CDR3 bases are TGTGCCAGCAGCTTGGGGGGTCGATATGGCTACACCTTC. Translation: CASSLGGRYGYTF. Together with reference TRBV5-6 and TRBJ1-2, the CDR3 gives the full variable domain: DAGVTQSPTHLIKTRGQQVTLRCSPKSGHDTVSWYQQALGQGPQFIFQYYEEEERQRGNFPDRFSGHQFPNYSSELNVNALLLGDSALYLCASSLGGRYGYTFGSGTRLTVV.